This note documents a single T cell receptor beta chain sequence. Its specificity is not known. All patients were mismatch repair deficient, assessed by either PCR or immunohistochemistry. This specimen comes from a study of PD-1 blockade in mismatch repair-deficient tumors. Study-wide context: Enrolled about 2013-2016, patients had progressing, pretreated mismatch repair-deficient cancers of about a dozen types. The study's findings and limits: Tumor-resident clones, often absent from pretreatment blood, expanded after pembrolizumab and then contracted.

Trimming left V 2 bases short and J 8 bases short, with 12 bases between. The length of the CDR3 is 13 residues. Germline V gene data show CDR1 as MNHNS and CDR2 as SASEGT. Clones were read by immunoSEQ multiplex PCR, and TCRdb kept only the in-frame ones, dropping some. The repertoire consists of 100,000 to 150,000 clones, with around 87% occurring once and the leading ten covering roughly 13%. This TCR was sampled from an adult with mismatch repair-deficient cancer. The material sequenced was peripheral blood, taken 44 weeks after starting pembrolizumab. J is TRBJ1-2 and V is TRBV6-1; D is possibly TRBD1 (5 bases). The CDR3 DNA is TGTGCCAGCAGTGAATGGGGGTTAGTCGGCTACACCTTC. As protein: CASSEWGLVGYTF.